This section outlines one TCR beta chain sequence together with its context. This clonotype was seen at least ten times. No cognate antigen has been identified for it. Base quality data are lacking; no much larger clone is found one base away. This sample was sequenced with an Illumina HiSeq 2000. Multiplex PCR amplification was used to build the TCR beta chain libraries. High-throughput sequencing was used to analyze the amplified TCR beta chain products. The raw public reads went through TCRdb reprocessing: fastp at Q25, MiXCR clone calling, in-frame beta chains kept. Rows merge per CDR3 protein into single entries with the most common DNA and genes. Across this sample there are tens of thousands of distinct CDR3 sequences, with around 40% seen only once. Of the sample, 8% to 11% is held by the ten largest clones. Reading the germline V gene gives CDR1 SQVTM and CDR2 ANQGSEA. V is shortened by 8 bases, J by 4 bases, and the region joining them spans 12 bases. Spanning cysteine to phenylalanine, the CDR3 consists of 12 amino acids. Here the CDR3 DNA is all that survives: 36 bases in frame from base 1.

The data originate from a study of breast tumors, draining lymph nodes, adjacent tissues (dated by TCRdb to about 2016). General notes on the study: TCR beta repertoires were compared across tumor, adjacent nontumor tissue and axillary lymph nodes obtained from breast cancer patients. The study aimed to assess the relationships and possible T-cell exchange between tumor, surrounding tissue and draining lymph node repertoires in human breast cancer.

The paper as a whole reports these results and caveats: A scenario in which most tumor T cells derive from the lymph node and then expand within tumor tissue was judged to be consistent with the data. In luminal-like breast cancer, tumor and nontumor tissue repertoires resembled each other significantly more than in basal-like breast cancer. Tumor T-cell repertoires showed less diversity than lymph node repertoires and more diversity than nontumor tissue repertoires, and tumor T-cell repertoires showed preferential V and J gene usage. The conclusion that tumor T cells originate in lymph nodes was framed as consistent with a hypothesis rather than directly demonstrated.

The receptor was derived from a female donor with breast cancer. Some clones in this sample may be carry-over from other donors' samples. The rearranged segments are TRBV29-1 and TRBJ2-1; perhaps TRBD1 is the D gene, with 5 bases matching. The specimen sequenced was breast tumor tissue. CDR3 reads: CSSTVNYNEQFF. Here is the DNA: TGCAGCTCGACAGTCAATTACAATGAGCAGTTCTTC.